This T cell receptor (beta chain) stems from a study of graft-versus-host responses after intestinal transplantation. In the study overall: Multivisceral, liver-intestinal, or isolated intestinal grafts went to recipients. Anti-thymocyte globulin served as induction for all recipients, who then took tacrolimus and steroids for approximately three years.

V was cut by 3 bases and J by 0 bases, with 11 bases left in between. CDR3 length equals 16 residues. Germline CDR1 reads MNHEY; CDR2 reads SMNVEV (reference sequence). Overall study findings and caveats: GvH clones surfaced in recipient marrow, some emerging earlier in ileum or blood. Early after transplant, HvG clones declined as circulating GvH clones peaked.

Sequencing used immunoSEQ multiplex PCR; TCRdb keeps in-frame clones, though not all of them. The sample carries about 99,000 clones, just under 95% recorded once. Of note for this clone: Its antigen is currently unknown.

The V call is TRBV27, the J call TRBJ2-2; D perhaps matches TRBD2 (5 bases). This TCR derives from a human donor who was the organ donor for an intestinal transplant. This sample comprised unstimulated CD8+ T cells sorted from spleen or lymph node cells, obtained before transplant. In nucleotides, the CDR3 is TGTGCCAGCAGTTTGGCTACGGGGACGAACACCGGGGAGCTGTTTTTT. It yields the protein CASSLATGTNTGELFF.